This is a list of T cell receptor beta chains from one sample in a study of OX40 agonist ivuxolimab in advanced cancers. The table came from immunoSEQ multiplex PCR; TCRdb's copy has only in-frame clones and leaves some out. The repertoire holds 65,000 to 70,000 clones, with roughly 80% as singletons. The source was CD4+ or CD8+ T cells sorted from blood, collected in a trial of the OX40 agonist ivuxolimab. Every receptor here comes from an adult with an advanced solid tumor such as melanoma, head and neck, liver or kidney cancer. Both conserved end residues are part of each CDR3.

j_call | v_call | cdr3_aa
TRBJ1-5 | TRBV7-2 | CASSLDGRPQHF
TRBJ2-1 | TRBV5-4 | CASSSLAGGFNEQFF
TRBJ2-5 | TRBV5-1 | CASSLGLAGEVTQYF
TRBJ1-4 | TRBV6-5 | CASSYGGSQGEKLFF
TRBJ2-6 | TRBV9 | CASSVGQGWAGANVLTF
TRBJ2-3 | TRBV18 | CASSPTSSPQIMQYF
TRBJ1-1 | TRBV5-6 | CASSWGQGWTEAFF
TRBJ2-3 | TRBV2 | CASSERAYTDTQYF
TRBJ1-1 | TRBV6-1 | CASNKDRDDTEAFF
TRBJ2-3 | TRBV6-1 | CASSARGFSTDTQYF
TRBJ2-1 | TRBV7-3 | CASSLTRVSSYNEQFF
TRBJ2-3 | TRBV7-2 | CASSLRGGGAYTDTQYF
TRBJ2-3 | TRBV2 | CASRILGELDTQYF
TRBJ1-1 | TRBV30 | CAWSVGRATEAFF
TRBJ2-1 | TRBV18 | CASSPYTGDHEQFF
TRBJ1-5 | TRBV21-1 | CASRDPQPSNQPQHF
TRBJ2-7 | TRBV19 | CASSKGGTGSFSFYEQYF
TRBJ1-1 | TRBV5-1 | CASSGAGGAEAFF
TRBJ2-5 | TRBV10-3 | CAISKAGEQYF
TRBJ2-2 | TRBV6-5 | CASSYSTASGELFF
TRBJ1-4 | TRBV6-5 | CASSPPGSYPFF
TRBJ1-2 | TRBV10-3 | CAIMKDRTLNYGYTF
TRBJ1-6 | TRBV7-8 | CASSLDNRRNSPLHF
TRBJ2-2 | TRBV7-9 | CASSVDQRTGELFF
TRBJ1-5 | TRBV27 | CASSLGTGGFNQPQHF
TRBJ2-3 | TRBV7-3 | CASSFSRTSTDTQYF